This TCR beta chain emerged from a study of PD-1 and CTLA-4 blockade in melanoma (dated by TCRdb to about 2021). As for the study more broadly: In patients with melanoma, the researchers looked at the effects of CTLA-4 blockade versus PD-1 blockade on the CD8 T cell response that was melanoma-reactive.

This clone showed up just a few times. Its antigen remains undetermined. Within one base of it there is no much larger clone, and no base qualities were kept. Libraries came from the immunoSEQ multiplex PCR assay. As stored in TCRdb, this immuneACCESS dataset retains in-frame rearrangements with V and J assigned. A fraction of the clones does not appear; measured against another copy, unresolved V genes explain less than half of the discrepancy, and the remainder lacks a known reason. The sample table records 9,000 to 13,000 clones; 82% of these occur just once. Of the sample, 30% to 40% falls within the top ten clones. Unmatched junction bases come to 12, with V trimmed by 1 base and J by 1 base. The germline V gene sets CDR1 to SGHRS and CDR2 to YFSETQ. The CDR3 measures 18 amino acids from cysteine to phenylalanine. Solely the CDR3 DNA is kept, with 54 bases framed from the first base.

The sequenced sample was CD8+ T cells from peripheral blood, obtained from a patient given anti-PD-1 treatment. The clonotype was recovered from a human donor with melanoma. The chain couples TRBV5-1 to TRBJ2-3, with 7 middle bases fitting TRBD1. The CDR3 sequence is CASSLRQGTLIRTDTQYF. Here is the DNA: TGCGCCAGCAGCTTGAGACAGGGTACCCTCATCCGCACAGATACGCAGTATTTT.